The entry that follows covers one T cell receptor beta chain sequence. This sample stems from a study of patients and donors after allogeneic stem cell transplantation. This CDR3 comprises 16 residues. V lost 4 bases and J 2 bases, leaving 17 bases between the germline ends. Per the germline V gene, CDR1 is MGHDK and CDR2 is SYGVNS. TCRdb re-called the RT-PCR reads through MiXCR, storing one row per CDR3 protein. The sample consists of about 150,000 distinct CDR3 sequences, approximately 40% of them appearing once. The receptor's source is a human donor who was either an allogeneic HSCT recipient or a stem cell or donor lymphocyte infusion donor (not recorded which). It is not recorded whose cells these are; they may come from a transplant donor. What was sequenced was blood, either unsorted or a sorted T cell fraction (not recorded which). This chain links TRBV25-1 with TRBJ2-5, with D possibly called TRBD1 or TRBD2 (6 bases each). The CDR3 is CASSAVPGAAQETQYF. The CDR3 coding sequence is TGTGCCAGCAGTGCGGTACCGGGGGCAGCACAAGAGACCCAGTACTTC.